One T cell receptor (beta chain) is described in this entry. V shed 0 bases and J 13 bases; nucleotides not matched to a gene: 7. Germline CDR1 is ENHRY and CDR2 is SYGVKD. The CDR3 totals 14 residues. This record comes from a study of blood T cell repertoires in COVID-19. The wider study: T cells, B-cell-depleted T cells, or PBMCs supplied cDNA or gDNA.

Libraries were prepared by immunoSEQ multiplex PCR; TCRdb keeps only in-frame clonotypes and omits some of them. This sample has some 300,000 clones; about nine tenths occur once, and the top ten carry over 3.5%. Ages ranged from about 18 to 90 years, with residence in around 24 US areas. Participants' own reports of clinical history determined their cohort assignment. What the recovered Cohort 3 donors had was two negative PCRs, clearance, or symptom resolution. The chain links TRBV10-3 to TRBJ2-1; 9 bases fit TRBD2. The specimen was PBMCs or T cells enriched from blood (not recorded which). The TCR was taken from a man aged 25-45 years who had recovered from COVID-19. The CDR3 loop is CAISESLAGLEQFF. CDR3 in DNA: TGTGCCATCAGTGAGTCGCTAGCGGGGCTCGAACAGTTCTTC.